The clone carrying this T cell receptor beta chain was recorded a few times. Its target is unknown. At one end, the junction sequence differs from germline, possibly due to a read error. Primers used in a second PCR of roughly 7 to 11 cycles were a sample-barcoded 5' primer and a J-beta primer mix. In TCRdb, the 5' RACE reads were re-called with MiXCR into one record per CDR3 protein. The sample holds about 1 million distinct CDR3 sequences, over 35% seen once. From germline, CDR1 is MDHEN and CDR2 SYDVKM. The CDR3 has 14 amino acids. This sample stems from a study of blood T cells in healthy people across ages. Overall study findings and caveats: The unknown donor CMV status may have confounded expanded clonotype changes.

No fewer than 5 micrograms of total RNA were isolated from every sample. The sequence came from a woman in her fifties or sixties in good health. Sequencing was performed on blood. The chain combines TRBV28 with TRBJ2-3, with D perhaps TRBD1 (6 bases). As DNA, the CDR3 is TGTGCCAGTAGTTTACAGGGCAGTCAAGATACGCAGTATTTT. It yields the protein CASSLQGSQDTQYF.